These 27 T cell receptor beta chains were all obtained from the same sample, sequenced in a study of human T cells and chemical hapten exposure (dated by TCRdb to the early 2020s). Libraries came from RACE. Sequenced using a NextSeq 500. The public sequencing data were trimmed at Q25 with fastp and processed into clonotypes with MiXCR by TCRdb, which kept only in-frame beta chains. Entries are consolidated by CDR3 protein sequence, retaining the most common genes and DNA. Present in this sample are tens of thousands of distinct CDR3 sequences, 10% to 15% of which were seen just once. The ten largest make up about 4% of the sample. Taken with the paper, the label for time point translates to: patch test 1, 2 weeks after DPC sensitization. The intended sense of this specimen's treatment or condition label: therapeutic diphenylcyclopropenone sensitization with weekly scalp DPC. The input for sequencing was whole blood, taken in connection with sensitization to the hapten diphenylcyclopropenone (DPC). The origin of the receptors is a woman in her sixties with alopecia areata. Some clones in this sample may be carry-over from other donors' samples.

There are many counts of this clonotype. The chain employs TRBV29-1 and TRBJ2-1; D is perhaps TRBD1 (6 bases). With 6 bases removed from V and 4 bases from J, the gap between germline ends came to 13 bases. The V gene's germline CDR1 is SQVTM and CDR2 ANQGSEA. The CDR3 is made up of 13 amino acids. CDR3 region: CSVGWTVYNEQFF. The CDR3, as DNA: TGCAGCGTCGGATGGACAGTTTACAATGAGCAGTTCTTC.

This chain joins TRBV7-2 and TRBJ1-3; D not certain. Germline lookup yields CDR1 SGHTA and CDR2 FQGNSA. V shed 1 base and J shed 6 bases, with 4 bases lying between them. The CDR3 sequence is 12 residues long. CDR3 amino acids: CASSLVLNTIYF. The CDR3 DNA sequence: TGTGCCAGCAGCTTAGTTCTAAACACCATATATTTT.

In regard to this clonotype: A junction end diverges from the germline sequence, so it may reflect a read error. The CDR3 DNA reads as TGTGCTAGCAGAAGACACCACCAAGAGACCCAGTACTTC. Its translation is CASRRHHQETQYF. This rearrangement joins TRBV7-7 to TRBJ2-5; no reliable D call. This CDR3 contains 13 residues. The germline gives CDR1 SSHAT, CDR2 FNYEAQ (reference sequence).

The chain carries TRBV7-8 and TRBJ2-1; D is possibly TRBD2 (6 bases). CDR1 and CDR2 from the germline V gene are SGHVS and FQNEAQ. The V and J ends lost 5 bases and 3 bases respectively, with 14 bases between them. The CDR3 extends over 15 amino acids. CDR3 residues: CASSPGTLGYNEQFF. The CDR3 nucleotides read TGTGCCAGCAGCCCAGGGACTCTAGGCTACAATGAGCAGTTCTTC.

The genes are TRBV6-5 and TRBJ2-7, with 11 nucleotides matching TRBD1. The CDR3 spans 14 residues. Germline V gene data show CDR1 as MNHEY and CDR2 as SVGAGI. V was clipped by 4 bases and J by 4 bases; unmatched bases: 3. The CDR3 nucleotides are TGTGCCAGCAGTTCCCGGGACAGGGGGTACGAGCAGTACTTC. Translated: CASSSRDRGYEQYF.

With regard to this clonotype: The junction does not match germline at one end; this may be a read error. The chain employs TRBV7-7 and TRBJ2-1; 7 nucleotides line up with TRBD1. Germline assignment: CDR1 SSHAT and CDR2 FNYEAQ (reference sequence). The CDR3 contains 12 residues. DNA of the CDR3: TGTGCTAGCAGCCCAGACAGGGCTGAGCAGTTCTTC. This sequence encodes CASSPDRAEQFF.

The rearrangement links TRBV5-8 to TRBJ2-2; the D gene is possibly TRBD1 (6 bases). The CDR3 loop spans 13 amino acids. V gave up 4 bases and J gave up 6 bases, with 10 bases separating them. The germline V gene encodes CDR1 SGHTS and CDR2 YDEGEE. CDR3 nucleotides: TGTGCCAGCAGCAGCAGGGGCGCCGGGGAGCTGTTTTTT. It is translated as CASSSRGAGELFF. The variable domain in full, with the rest retrieved from reference TRBV5-8 and TRBJ2-2, is EAGVTQSPTHLIKTRGQQATLRCSPISGHTSVYWYQQALGLGLQFLLWYDEGEERNRGNFPPRFSGRQFPNYSSELNVNALELEDSALYLCASSSRGAGELFFGEGSRLTVL.

The genes are TRBV29-1 and TRBJ2-3; D unresolved. Germline V gives CDR1 SQVTM, CDR2 ANQGSEA. The V gene lost 8 bases and the J gene lost 1 base, with 13 bases spanning the gap. The CDR3 runs to 13 residues. The CDR3 here is CSTCPLGTDTQYF. The CDR3 region has the DNA TGCAGCACCTGCCCGCTAGGCACAGATACGCAGTATTTT.

This clonotype was seen at least ten times. The V gene is TRBV5-5, the J gene TRBJ2-2; D is possibly TRBD1 (6 bases). Germline loops: CDR1 SGHKS, CDR2 YYEKEE (reference sequence). V dropped 4 bases and J dropped 5 bases, with 24 bases sitting between them. The CDR3 length is 18 residues. The CDR3 spells CASSPRQDEGPETGELFF. The DNA of the CDR3 is TGTGCCAGCAGCCCCCGACAGGATGAGGGACCGGAAACCGGGGAGCTGTTTTTT.

This clonotype showed up many times. The chain uses TRBV7-3 and TRBJ1-6; maybe TRBD1 (5 bases). This CDR3 is built from 14 residues. Germline loops: CDR1 SGHTA, CDR2 FQGTGA. V lost 2 bases and J lost 9, with 11 bases in between. The DNA for the CDR3 is TGTGCCAGCAGCTTAGGCGTAACAGGTTCACCCCTCCACTTT. Translated, it gives CASSLGVTGSPLHF.

The chain carries TRBV12-3 or TRBV12-4 and TRBJ2-5; D not resolved. The CDR3 spans 11 residues. Trimming stripped 3 bases from V and 6 bases from J, with 5 bases between. CDR3 in DNA: TGTGCCAGCAGTTTTGCAAAGACCCAGTACTTC. Protein sequence: CASSFAKTQYF.

This clonotype was seen just once. The rearrangement uses TRBV12-3 or TRBV12-4 and TRBJ2-7, with TRBD1 matching over 7 bases. This CDR3 is built from 16 residues. With V trimmed by 6 bases and J by 0 bases, 11 bases remained unmatched. CDR3 coding DNA: TGTGCCAGCAGCCCTAGGGGGCACGAAGGCTCCTACGAGCAGTACTTC. Its translation: CASSPRGHEGSYEQYF.

CDR3 amino acids: CASSPTAVGYEQYF. The CDR3, as DNA: TGTGCCAGCAGCCCGACAGCTGTGGGGTACGAGCAGTACTTC. The chain recombines TRBV4-2 with TRBJ2-7, with D maybe TRBD1 (5 bases). The V gene's germline CDR1 is LGHNA and CDR2 YNFKEQ. Trimming cost V 4 bases and J 4 bases, with 14 bases left between them. The CDR3 length is 14 residues.

This clonotype was counted only a few times. This rearrangement joins TRBV7-8 to TRBJ2-5, with D uncertain. In germline, CDR1 is SGHVS, CDR2 FQNEAQ. Trimming shortened V by 2 bases and J by 1 base, and 11 bases separated the two germline ends. The CDR3 spans 15 residues. The CDR3 loop is CASSLMDGLQETQYF. DNA of the CDR3: TGTGCCAGCAGCTTAATGGACGGCCTCCAAGAGACCCAGTACTTC.

This clonotype appeared many times. This sequence joins TRBV9 and TRBJ2-1, with 9 bases fitting TRBD2. Unmatched junction bases numbered 11, after V lost 0 bases and J lost 7 bases. The CDR3 is made up of 17 amino acids. Germline V gives CDR1 SGDLS, CDR2 YYNGEE. In DNA, the CDR3 is TGTGCCAGCAGCGTAGCTGGGGCGGGGGGGCCGAGAAATGAGCAGTTCTTC. Translation gives CASSVAGAGGPRNEQFF. The full variable domain, its missing parts supplied by reference TRBV9 and TRBJ2-1, is DSGVTQTPKHLITATGQRVTLRCSPRSGDLSVYWYQQSLDQGLQFLIQYYNGEERAKGNILERFSAQQFPDLHSELNLSSLELGDSALYFCASSVAGAGGPRNEQFFGPGTRLTVL.

The J gene is TRBJ2-1, the V gene TRBV7-9; 10 positions agree with TRBD2. The trim removed 3 bases at V and 2 bases at J, leaving 4 bases unmatched. Germline CDR1 is SEHNR and CDR2 is FQNEAQ (reference sequence). CDR3 length equals 16 residues. CDR3 residues: CASSLGSGGTYNEQFF. The DNA for the CDR3 is TGTGCCAGCAGCTTGGGTAGCGGGGGGACCTACAATGAGCAGTTCTTC.

This clonotype was detected ten times or more. The rearrangement links TRBV5-4 to TRBJ2-3; 9 bases fit TRBD2. Germline lookup yields CDR1 SGHNT and CDR2 YYREEE (reference sequence). With 4 bases clipped from V and 3 bases from J, the junction kept 6 bases outside the gene matches. This CDR3 has 15 residues. CDR3 region: CASSRGLAGTDTQYF. In DNA form, the CDR3 reads TGTGCCAGCAGCCGCGGGCTAGCGGGGACAGATACGCAGTATTTT.

Many counts were recorded for this clonotype. In DNA form, the CDR3 reads TGTGCCAGCAGGTCCGGGACTAGCGTACAAGAGACCCAGTACTTC. It specifies CASRSGTSVQETQYF. This chain joins TRBV7-3 and TRBJ2-5, with TRBD2 matching over 10 bases. This CDR3 is 15 amino acids long. In germline, CDR1 is SGHTA, CDR2 FQGTGA. V lost 6 bases, J lost 2 bases, and 6 bases stayed unmatched.

The chain has TRBV29-1 and TRBJ1-4, with TRBD1 matching 7 bases. V gave up 2 bases and J gave up 4 bases; unmatched junction bases: 4. CDR3 size: 14 residues. CDR1 and CDR2 (germline): SQVTM, ANQGSEA. The CDR3 protein is CSVETGADNEKLFF. The CDR3 bases are TGCAGCGTTGAAACAGGGGCGGATAATGAAAAACTGTTTTTT.

This clonotype was seen ten or more times. The chain is built from TRBV10-2 and TRBJ1-6, with D perhaps TRBD1 (5 bases). V was cut by 6 bases and J by 5 bases, with 11 bases left in between. This CDR3 region has 14 residues. CDR1 and CDR2 (germline): WSHSY, SAAADI. CDR3 sequence (DNA): TGCGCCAGCAGCCGGGACCGCAATAATTCACCCCTCCACTTT. Amino acids: CASSRDRNNSPLHF.

The gene calls are TRBV5-4 and TRBJ2-7; maybe TRBD1 (5 bases). Germline-derived CDR1 and CDR2 are SGHNT and YYREEE (reference sequence). CDR3 length: 15 amino acids. Trimming stripped 5 bases from V and 2 bases from J, with 17 bases between. The CDR3 region is CASSPDSSMTYEQYF. The CDR3 bases are TGTGCCAGCAGTCCAGACAGCAGTATGACCTACGAGCAGTACTTC.

About this clonotype itself: A much bigger clone sits one base away, suggesting this may be a read error. The chain uses TRBV20-1 and TRBJ2-7; TRBD2 is a possible D gene (6 bases). Per germline, CDR1 DFQATT and CDR2 SNEGSKA (reference sequence). This CDR3 region has 15 residues. CDR3 bases: TGCAATGCTAGAGGAGGGCGGGATGTACCCTACGAGCAGTACTTC. The encoded protein is CNARGGRDVPYEQYF.

This clonotype was observed a handful of times. The chain is built from TRBV2 and TRBJ2-1; D gene ambiguous. This CDR3 contains 13 residues. Trimming removed 4 bases at V and 4 bases at J, with 8 bases between. Germline CDR1 SNHLY, CDR2 FYNNEI. The CDR3 loop is CASSVSMYNEQFF. CDR3 DNA sequence: TGTGCCAGCAGTGTATCCATGTACAATGAGCAGTTCTTC.

The chain is built from TRBV3-1 and TRBJ2-7; 9 nucleotides line up with TRBD1. V shed 6 bases, J shed 9 bases, and the junction held 12 bases outside the gene matches. From germline, CDR1 is LGHDT and CDR2 YNNKEL (reference sequence). The length of the CDR3 is 14 residues. CDR3 sequence reads: CASSLSGQGAPQYF. In DNA, the CDR3 is TGTGCCAGCAGTCTATCGGGACAGGGTGCACCGCAGTACTTC.

This clonotype has ten or more counts. The chain uses TRBV4-2 and TRBJ1-1; D gene ambiguous. Germline CDR1 LGHNA, CDR2 YNFKEQ. The CDR3 loop spans 16 amino acids. V was pared by 0 bases and J by 2 bases, with 13 bases between. The CDR3 DNA follows: TGTGCCAGCAGCCAAGAAGTCGGTCGAGTCAACACTGAAGCTTTCTTT. Translation: CASSQEVGRVNTEAFF.

This clonotype has a handful of counts. This chain uses TRBV27 with TRBJ2-1; TRBD2 is a possible D gene (6 bases). V was trimmed by 4 bases and J by 0 bases, leaving 10 bases between them. The germline gives CDR1 MNHEY, CDR2 SMNVEV (reference sequence). This CDR3 is 15 amino acids long. In DNA form, the CDR3 reads TGTGCCAGCAGTTGGGGACTGAGCTCCTACAATGAGCAGTTCTTC. Protein product: CASSWGLSSYNEQFF.

The sample holds a few counts of this clonotype. The chain is built from TRBV5-1 and TRBJ2-3; TRBD2 agrees at 12 bases. The germline V gene has CDR1 SGHRS and CDR2 YFSETQ. Trimming removed 0 bases from V and 4 bases from J; junction bases left unmatched: 3. The CDR3 extends over 16 amino acids. The CDR3 DNA reads TGCGCCAGCAGCTTGGCCCTAGCGGGGGGGCCAGATACGCAGTATTTT. It translates to CASSLALAGGPDTQYF.